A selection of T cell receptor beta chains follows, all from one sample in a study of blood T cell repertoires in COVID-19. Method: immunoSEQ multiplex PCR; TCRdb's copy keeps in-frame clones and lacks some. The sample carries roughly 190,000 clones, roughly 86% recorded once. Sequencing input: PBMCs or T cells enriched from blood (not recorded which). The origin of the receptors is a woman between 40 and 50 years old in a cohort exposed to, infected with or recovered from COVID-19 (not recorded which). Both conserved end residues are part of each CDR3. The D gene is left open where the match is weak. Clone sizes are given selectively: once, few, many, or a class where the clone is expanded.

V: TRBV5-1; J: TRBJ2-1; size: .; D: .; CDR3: CASSVGGQTPWDEQFF; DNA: TGCGCCAGCAGCGTAGGAGGACAGACGCCTTGGGATGAGCAGTTCTTC
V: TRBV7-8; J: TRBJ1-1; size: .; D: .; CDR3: CASSYTFEGRSEAFF; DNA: TGTGCCAGCAGCTACACTTTTGAGGGTCGGTCTGAAGCTTTCTTT
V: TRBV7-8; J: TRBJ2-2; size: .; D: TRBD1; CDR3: CASSLGTGFTGELFF; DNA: TGTGCCAGCAGCTTAGGGACAGGGTTCACCGGGGAGCTGTTTTTT
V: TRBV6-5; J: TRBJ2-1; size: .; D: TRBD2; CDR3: CASSSLLAGVGNEQFF; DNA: TGTGCCAGCAGTTCCCTTCTAGCGGGAGTAGGGAATGAGCAGTTCTTC
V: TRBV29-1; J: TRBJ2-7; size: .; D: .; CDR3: CSARTATTYEQYF; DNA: TGCAGCGCTAGGACAGCCACCACTTACGAGCAGTACTTC
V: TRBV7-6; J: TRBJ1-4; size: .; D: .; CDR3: CASRERGEKLFF; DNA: TGTGCCAGCAGGGAACGGGGTGAAAAACTGTTTTTT
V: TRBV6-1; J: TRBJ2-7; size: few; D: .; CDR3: CASSEGESKEQYF; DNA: TGTGCCAGCAGTGAAGGCGAAAGTAAAGAGCAGTACTTC
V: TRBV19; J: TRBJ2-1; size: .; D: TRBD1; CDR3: CASSPRGRFDEQFF; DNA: TGTGCCAGTAGCCCCAGGGGGCGCTTCGATGAGCAGTTCTTC
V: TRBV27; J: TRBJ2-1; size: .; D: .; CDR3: CASSTGFLVYNEQFF; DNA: TGTGCCAGCAGCACAGGGTTTCTAGTTTACAATGAGCAGTTCTTC
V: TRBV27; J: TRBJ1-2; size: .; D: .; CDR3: CASSDWRGANYGYTF; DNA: TGTGCCAGCAGCGACTGGCGGGGAGCTAACTATGGCTACACCTTC
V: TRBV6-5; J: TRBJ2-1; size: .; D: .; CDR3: CASSYQGFNEQFF; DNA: TGTGCCAGCAGTTATCAGGGGTTCAATGAGCAGTTCTTC
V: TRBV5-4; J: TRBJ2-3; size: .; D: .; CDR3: CASSLDSTSTDTQYF; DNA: TGTGCCAGCAGCTTAGATTCGACTAGCACAGATACGCAGTATTTT
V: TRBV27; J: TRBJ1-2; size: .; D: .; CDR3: CASSYTGGAGGYTF; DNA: TGTGCCAGCAGTTACACGGGGGGCGCGGGAGGCTACACCTTC
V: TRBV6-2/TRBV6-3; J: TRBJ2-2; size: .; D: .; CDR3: CASSYSPRENTGELFF; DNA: TGTGCCAGCAGTTACTCCCCTCGGGAGAACACCGGGGAGCTGTTTTTT
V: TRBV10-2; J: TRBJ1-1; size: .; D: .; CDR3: CASSEAGLMNTEAFF; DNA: TGCGCCAGCAGTGAGGCAGGGCTCATGAACACTGAAGCTTTCTTT
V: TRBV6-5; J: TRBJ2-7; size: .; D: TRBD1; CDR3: CASSYSGTGGEQYF; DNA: TGTGCCAGCAGTTACTCGGGGACAGGGGGCGAGCAGTACTTC
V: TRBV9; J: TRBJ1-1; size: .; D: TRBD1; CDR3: CASSSHRGANTEAFF; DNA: TGTGCCAGCAGCTCGCACAGGGGGGCGAACACTGAAGCTTTCTTT
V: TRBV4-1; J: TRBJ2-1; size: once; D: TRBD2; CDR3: CASSQDWASGSVEQFF; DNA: TGCGCCAGCAGCCAAGATTGGGCTAGCGGGAGCGTTGAGCAGTTCTTC
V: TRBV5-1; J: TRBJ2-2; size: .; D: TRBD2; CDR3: CASSLSLAGGRGDTGELFF; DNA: TGCGCCAGCAGCTTGAGCCTAGCGGGAGGCCGGGGGGACACCGGGGAGCTGTTTTTT
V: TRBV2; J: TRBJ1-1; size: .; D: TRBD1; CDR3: CASGPGQLNTEAFF; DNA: TGTGCCAGCGGCCCGGGACAGCTGAACACTGAAGCTTTCTTT
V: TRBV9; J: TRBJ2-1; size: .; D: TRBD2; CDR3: CASSVATSAEQFF; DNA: TGTGCCAGCAGCGTAGCTACTAGCGCCGAGCAGTTCTTC
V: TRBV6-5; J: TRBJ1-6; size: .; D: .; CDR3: CASRWAGNSPLHF; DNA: TGTGCCAGCCGATGGGCAGGGAATTCACCCCTCCACTTT
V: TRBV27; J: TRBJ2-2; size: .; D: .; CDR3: CASSFGGPGELFF; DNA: TGTGCCAGCAGTTTCGGAGGGCCCGGGGAGCTGTTTTTT
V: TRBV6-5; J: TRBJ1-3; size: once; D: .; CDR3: CASGRAGRNGNTIYF; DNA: TGTGCCAGCGGCAGGGCGGGAAGGAATGGAAACACCATATATTTT
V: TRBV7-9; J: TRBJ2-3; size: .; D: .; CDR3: CASSLSGGYQDTQYF; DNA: TGTGCCAGCAGCTTATCTGGGGGGTATCAAGATACGCAGTATTTT
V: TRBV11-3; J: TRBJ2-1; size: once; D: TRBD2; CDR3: CASSPRTSGRRSYNEQFF; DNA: TGTGCCAGCAGCCCAAGGACTAGCGGTCGCCGATCCTACAATGAGCAGTTCTTC
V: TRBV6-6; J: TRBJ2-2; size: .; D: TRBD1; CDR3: CASRDRENTGELFF; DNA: TGTGCCAGCAGAGACAGGGAGAACACCGGGGAGCTGTTTTTT
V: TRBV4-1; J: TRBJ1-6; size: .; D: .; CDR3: CASSQEGGRYRNNSPLHF; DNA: TGCGCCAGCAGCCAAGAAGGGGGAAGGTACCGAAATAATTCACCCCTCCACTTT
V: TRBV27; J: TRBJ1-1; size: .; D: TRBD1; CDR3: CASSLDRGRAFF; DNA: TGTGCCAGCAGTTTGGACAGGGGGAGAGCTTTCTTT
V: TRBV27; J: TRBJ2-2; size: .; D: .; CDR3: CASSLPGGANTGELFF; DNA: TGTGCCAGCAGCCTCCCGGGCGGGGCGAACACCGGGGAGCTGTTTTTT
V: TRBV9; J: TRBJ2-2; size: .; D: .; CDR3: CASSVVGAPTGELFF; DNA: TGTGCCAGCAGCGTTGTGGGGGCGCCTACCGGGGAGCTGTTTTTT
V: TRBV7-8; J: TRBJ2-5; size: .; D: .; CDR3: CASSFDGGVQETQYF; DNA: TGTGCCAGCAGCTTTGATGGCGGGGTACAAGAGACCCAGTACTTC
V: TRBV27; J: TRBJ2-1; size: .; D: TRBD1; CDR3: CASSPGTGTYNEQFF; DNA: TGTGCCAGCAGTCCCGGGACAGGGACCTACAATGAGCAGTTCTTC
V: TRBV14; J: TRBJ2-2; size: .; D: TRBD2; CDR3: CASSQGVSGRVGDTGELFF; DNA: TGTGCCAGCAGCCAAGGAGTGAGCGGGAGGGTTGGTGACACCGGGGAGCTGTTTTTT
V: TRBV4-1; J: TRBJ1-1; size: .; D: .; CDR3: CAAGGLGTEAFF; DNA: TGCGCCGCCGGGGGGCTAGGCACTGAAGCTTTCTTT
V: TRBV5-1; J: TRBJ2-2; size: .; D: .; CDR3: CASSLASVSTGELFF; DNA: TGCGCCAGCAGCTTGGCGTCAGTTTCCACCGGGGAGCTGTTTTTT
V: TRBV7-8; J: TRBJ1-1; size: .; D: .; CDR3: CASSFYSDREAFF; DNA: TGTGCCAGCAGCTTTTACTCGGACAGAGAAGCTTTCTTT
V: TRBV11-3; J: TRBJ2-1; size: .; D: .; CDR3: CASSPDWQGGEQFF; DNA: TGTGCCAGCAGCCCAGATTGGCAGGGTGGTGAGCAGTTCTTC
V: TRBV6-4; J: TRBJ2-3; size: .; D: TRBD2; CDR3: CASSDLTSGDSTDTQYF; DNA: TGTGCCAGCAGTGACTTGACTAGCGGGGATAGCACAGATACGCAGTATTTT
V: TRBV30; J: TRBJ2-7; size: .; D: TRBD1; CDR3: CAWSPGTAYEQYF; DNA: TGTGCCTGGAGCCCCGGGACAGCCTACGAGCAGTACTTC
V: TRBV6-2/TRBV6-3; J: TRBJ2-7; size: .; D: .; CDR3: CASSYRGEIYEQYF; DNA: TGTGCCAGCAGTTATCGCGGGGAAATCTACGAGCAGTACTTC
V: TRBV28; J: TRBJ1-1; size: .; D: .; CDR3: CASSSGTEAFF; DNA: TGTGCCAGCAGTTCAGGGACTGAAGCTTTCTTT
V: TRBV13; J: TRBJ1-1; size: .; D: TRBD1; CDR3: CASSGQGRSSTEAFF; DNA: TGTGCCAGCAGCGGACAGGGTAGGAGCTCTACTGAAGCTTTCTTT
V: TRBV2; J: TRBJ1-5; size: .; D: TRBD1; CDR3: CASCPARDRSIEPQHF; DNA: TGTGCCAGCTGCCCGGCGAGGGACAGGAGTATTGAGCCCCAGCATTTT
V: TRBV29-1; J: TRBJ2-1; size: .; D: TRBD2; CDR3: CSATPLAGGWQSDNEQFF; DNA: TGCAGCGCTACACCCCTAGCGGGAGGATGGCAGTCGGACAATGAGCAGTTCTTC
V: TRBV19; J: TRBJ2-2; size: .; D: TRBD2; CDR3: CASSIVEIAGAMKSGELFF; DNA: TGTGCCAGTAGTATAGTGGAGATAGCGGGAGCGATGAAGTCCGGGGAGCTGTTTTTT
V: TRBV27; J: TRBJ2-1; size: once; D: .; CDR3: CASSWGGYSYNEQFF; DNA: TGTGCCAGCAGTTGGGGCGGATACTCCTACAATGAGCAGTTCTTC
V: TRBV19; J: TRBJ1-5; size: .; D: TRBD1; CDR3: CASSIRQGADQPQHF; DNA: TGTGCCAGTAGTATAAGGCAGGGGGCGGATCAGCCCCAGCATTTT
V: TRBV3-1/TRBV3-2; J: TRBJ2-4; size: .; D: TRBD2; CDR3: CASSQDLRSDASGRNIQYF; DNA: TGTGCCAGCAGCCAAGATCTAAGGTCTGACGCTAGCGGGAGGAACATTCAGTACTTC
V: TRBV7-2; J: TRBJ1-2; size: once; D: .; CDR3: CASSLESGSYGYTF; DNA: TGTGCCAGCAGCTTAGAGTCAGGTTCCTATGGCTACACCTTC
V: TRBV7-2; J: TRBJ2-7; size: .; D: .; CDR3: CASSSQAGKQYF; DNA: TGTGCCAGCAGCTCCCAGGCCGGCAAGCAGTACTTC
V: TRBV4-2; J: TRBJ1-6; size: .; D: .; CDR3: CASSQNGGSNSPLHF; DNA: TGTGCCAGCAGCCAAAATGGAGGGTCTAATTCACCCCTCCACTTT
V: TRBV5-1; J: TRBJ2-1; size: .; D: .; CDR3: CASSLFSDYNEQFF; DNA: TGCGCCAGCAGCTTGTTTAGCGACTACAATGAGCAGTTCTTC
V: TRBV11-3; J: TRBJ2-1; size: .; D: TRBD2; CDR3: CASSSPWAGGGNEQFF; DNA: TGTGCCAGCAGCTCCCCTTGGGCGGGAGGGGGTAATGAGCAGTTCTTC
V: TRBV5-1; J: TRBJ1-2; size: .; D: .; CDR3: CASQTDSAFGYTF; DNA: TGCGCCAGTCAAACTGACAGCGCTTTTGGCTACACCTTC
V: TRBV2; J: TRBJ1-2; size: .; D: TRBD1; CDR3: CASSEVGQGGSGYTF; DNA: TGTGCCAGCAGTGAGGTCGGGCAGGGGGGATCTGGCTACACCTTC
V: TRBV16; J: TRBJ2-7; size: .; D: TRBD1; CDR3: CASSRLDRGASYEQYF; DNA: TGTGCCAGCAGCCGCCTGGACAGGGGGGCCTCCTACGAGCAGTACTTC